The 30 T cell receptor beta chains below come from one sample, sequenced in a study of blood T cell repertoires in COVID-19. TCRdb keeps only in-frame clones here, not all; method: immunoSEQ multiplex PCR. Of roughly 330,000 clones listed, 87% are singletons. The sample was PBMCs or T cells enriched from blood (not recorded which). These TCRs come from a woman in her twenties or thirties who had recovered from COVID-19.

This clone was observed a handful of times. The J gene is TRBJ1-2, the V gene TRBV6-5; 7 nucleotides line up with TRBD1. Germline CDR1 and CDR2: MNHEY and SVGAGI. The V and J ends lost 6 bases and 6 bases, in that order; junction bases with no gene match: 7. The CDR3 is 13 amino acids. The CDR3 spells CASRTQGTHGYTF. The CDR3 DNA reads as TGTGCCAGCAGGACACAGGGGACCCATGGCTACACCTTC.

The J gene is TRBJ2-1, the V gene TRBV6-4; 11 bases are a match to TRBD2. V dropped 4 bases and J dropped 12; count of bases not matched to a gene: 11. This CDR3 is 15 amino acids long. Germline CDR1 MRHNA, CDR2 SNTAGT. CDR3 protein: CASSVLAGESSPQFF. The DNA for the CDR3 is TGTGCCAGCAGTGTACTAGCGGGGGAGTCCTCACCGCAGTTCTTC.

The chain links TRBV6-2 or TRBV6-3 to TRBJ2-1; TRBD2 matches at 10 bases. The CDR3 covers 18 residues. Germline loops: CDR1 MNHEY, CDR2 SVGEGT. After removal of 2 bases from V and 6 bases from J, the junction contained 13 bases not matched to a gene. CDR3 protein: CASSYRLAGAQRRNEQFF. The CDR3 DNA reads as TGTGCCAGCAGTTACAGGCTAGCGGGGGCCCAACGCCGCAATGAGCAGTTCTTC.

The V and J genes are TRBV9 and TRBJ2-1; the match to TRBD1 covers 8 bases. The CDR3 loop spans 16 amino acids. Losses at the gene ends were 4 bases for V and 3 bases for J; bases not matched to a gene: 9. Germline lookup yields CDR1 SGDLS and CDR2 YYNGEE. CDR3 nucleotides: TGTGCCAGCAGCATCCGAGGGGGACAGGACTACAATGAGCAGTTCTTC. It encodes CASSIRGGQDYNEQFF.

This clone appeared a few times. This rearrangement joins TRBV5-1 to TRBJ1-3, with TRBD1 matching 7 bases. The CDR3 loop spans 15 amino acids. The germline gives CDR1 SGHRS, CDR2 YFSETQ. After removal of 4 bases from V and 3 bases from J, the junction contained 7 bases not matched to a gene. The CDR3 loop reads CASSPQTGFGNTIYF. The CDR3 DNA reads as TGCGCCAGCAGCCCCCAGACAGGGTTTGGAAACACCATATATTTT.

The rearrangement joins TRBV7-2 to TRBJ2-2; 9 bases align to TRBD1. The V and J ends lost 6 bases and 2 bases, in that order; junction bases with no gene match: 7. This CDR3 has 16 amino acids. The V gene's germline CDR1 is SGHTA and CDR2 FQGNSA. CDR3 protein: CASRLTGGGNTGELFF. CDR3 in DNA: TGTGCCAGCAGGCTCACAGGGGGCGGAAACACCGGGGAGCTGTTTTTT.

This chain joins TRBV20-1 and TRBJ2-3, with TRBD2 matching 7 bases. CDR3 length: 12 residues. Germline-derived CDR1 and CDR2 are DFQATT and SNEGSKA (reference sequence). Trimming removed 3 bases from V and 9 bases from J; junction bases left unmatched: 6. CDR3 DNA sequence: TGCAGTGCTAGTGATCAACTAGCGACGCAGTATTTT. Translating it yields CSASDQLATQYF.

There are a few counts of this clone. The rearrangement uses TRBV5-1 and TRBJ2-7; D is unclear. Germline V gene data show CDR1 as SGHRS and CDR2 as YFSETQ. V was pared by 3 bases and J by 0 bases, with 10 bases between. This CDR3 has 14 residues. CDR3 sequence (DNA): TGCGCCAGCAGCTCCACAAGATCCTCCTACGAGCAGTACTTC. Translation: CASSSTRSSYEQYF.

The chain is built from TRBV20-1 and TRBJ2-5; 9 bases align to TRBD2. CDR1 is DFQATT and CDR2 is SNEGSKA in the germline V gene (reference sequence). Unmatched junction bases numbered 9, after V lost 3 bases and J lost 4 bases. CDR3 size: 15 residues. CDR3 sequence: CSASLAGGPGETQYF. CDR3 nucleotide sequence: TGCAGTGCTAGTCTGGCGGGGGGGCCGGGAGAGACCCAGTACTTC.

The gene calls are TRBV18 and TRBJ1-2, with 7 bases that match TRBD1. The CDR3 runs to 15 residues. CDR1 is KGHSH, CDR2 LQKENI, per germline. The V and J ends lost 3 bases and 3 bases, in that order; junction bases with no gene match: 7. CDR3 in amino acids: CASSPFDRVDYGYTF. The CDR3 DNA reads TGTGCCAGCTCACCTTTCGACAGGGTTGACTATGGCTACACCTTC. Based on the CDR3 plus reference TRBV18 and TRBJ1-2, the full variable domain is NAGVMQNPRHLVRRRGQEARLRCSPMKGHSHVYWYRQLPEEGLKFMVYLQKENIIDESGMPKERFSAEFPKEGPSILRIQQVVRGDSAAYFCASSPFDRVDYGYTFGSGTRLTVV.

A word on this clone: A read error may produce the germline difference seen at one junction end. The chain couples TRBV6-1 to TRBJ2-7, with no clear D. Germline V CDR1 and CDR2: MNHNS, SASEGT. The CDR3 contains 14 residues. CDR3 DNA sequence: TGTGCCAGCAGGGAAGGCGTTTCTCCCTACGAGCAGTACTTC. This codes for CASREGVSPYEQYF.

The DNA for the CDR3 is TGTGCCAGCAGCTTAAGGAGGACAGGGGGTCTTGACAACTATGGCTACACCTTC. Its protein is CASSLRRTGGLDNYGYTF. This chain uses TRBV7-3 with TRBJ1-2, with 10 bases aligning to TRBD1. Germline lookup yields CDR1 SGHTA and CDR2 FQGTGA. J was trimmed by 2 bases and V by 1 base; bases with no gene match: 10. The CDR3 has 18 residues.

The gene calls are TRBV5-1 and TRBJ1-2, with D uncertain. This CDR3 has 12 amino acids. Deletions cut 5 bases from V and 4 bases from J, with 9 bases between. The germline gives CDR1 SGHRS, CDR2 YFSETQ. The CDR3 loop is CASRVNSYGYTF. As DNA, the CDR3 is TGCGCCAGCAGAGTTAATAGCTATGGCTACACCTTC.

The V gene is TRBV28, the J gene TRBJ2-5, with D possibly matching TRBD1 (6 bases). Trimming stripped 4 bases from V and 1 base from J, with 10 bases between. This CDR3 comprises 14 residues. Germline CDR1 is MDHEN and CDR2 is SYDVKM. The CDR3 region has the DNA TGTGCCAGCAGTTGGGCAGGGGTCCAAGAGACCCAGTACTTC. It encodes CASSWAGVQETQYF. Full variable domain (missing parts from reference TRBV28 and TRBJ2-5): DVKVTQSSRYLVKRTGEKVFLECVQDMDHENMFWYRQDPGLGLRLIYFSYDVKMKEKGDIPEGYSVSREKKERFSLILESASTNQTSMYLCASSWAGVQETQYFGPGTRLLVL.

V usage is TRBV7-2 and J usage is TRBJ2-2; a possible D gene is TRBD1 (6 bases). Trimming took 3 bases from V and 5 from J, leaving 13 bases between them. This CDR3 comprises 15 residues. Germline CDR1 reads SGHTA; CDR2 reads FQGNSA. CDR3 amino acids: CASSFAGAGTGELFF. CDR3 bases: TGTGCCAGCAGCTTTGCAGGGGCAGGAACCGGGGAGCTGTTTTTT.

This clone was seen only once. This rearrangement joins TRBV19 to TRBJ1-5; D ambiguous. Germline V gene data show CDR1 as LNHDA and CDR2 as SQIVND (reference sequence). The CDR3 consists of 16 residues. V lost 6 bases to trimming and J lost 7 bases, with 22 bases between them. Here the CDR3 DNA reads TGTGCCAGTAGCGTCCGGTCGAAAGGCGGACTCCAGCCCCAGCATTTT. Its protein product is CASSVRSKGGLQPQHF.

This clone was seen a single time. CDR3: CASSQENTGELFF. DNA of the CDR3: TGCGCCAGCAGCCAGGAGAACACCGGGGAGCTGTTTTTT. The V and J genes are TRBV5-1 and TRBJ2-2, with D unclear. Germline V lookup: CDR1 SGHRS, CDR2 YFSETQ. The CDR3 is 13 amino acids. With 4 bases removed from V and 1 base from J, the gap between germline ends came to 5 bases. The full variable domain, rest sourced from reference TRBV5-1 and TRBJ2-2, is KAGVTQTPRYLIKTRGQQVTLSCSPISGHRSVSWYQQTPGQGLQFLFEYFSETQRNKGNFPGRFSGRQFSNSRSEMNVSTLELGDSALYLCASSQENTGELFFGEGSRLTVL.

This clone appeared a single time. V and J are TRBV29-1 and TRBJ1-1, with D tentatively TRBD1 (5 bases). This CDR3 comprises 13 residues. Germline loops: CDR1 SQVTM, CDR2 ANQGSEA. Trimming took 1 base from V and 3 from J, leaving 9 bases between them. CDR3 nucleotides: TGCAGCGTTGAAGGACAGAGCTACACTGAAGCTTTCTTT. It translates to CSVEGQSYTEAFF.

In DNA form, the CDR3 reads TGCGCCAGCAGTCCTAGCGGGGGGGCCCTCTACAATGAGCAGTTCTTC. This encodes CASSPSGGALYNEQFF. The V and J genes are TRBV4-1 and TRBJ2-1; 12 nucleotides agree with TRBD2. CDR3 length: 16 residues. Germline values: CDR1 MGHRA, CDR2 YSYEKL. J gave up 3 bases and V 6 bases, and 6 bases lay outside the gene matches.

The rearrangement uses TRBV2 and TRBJ1-1; D might be TRBD1 (6 bases). V was clipped by 3 bases and J by 4 bases, with 9 bases between them. CDR1 is SNHLY, CDR2 FYNNEI, per germline. The CDR3 spans 13 residues. DNA of the CDR3: TGTGCCAGCAGTGATAGGGGGAGCACTGAAGCTTTCTTT. Translated: CASSDRGSTEAFF. Using reference TRBV2 and TRBJ1-1 for the parts outside the CDR3, the full variable domain is EPEVTQTPSHQVTQMGQEVILRCVPISNHLYFYWYRQILGQKVEFLVSFYNNEISEKSEIFDDQFSVERPDGSNFTLKIRSTKLEDSAMYFCASSDRGSTEAFFGQGTRLTVV.

The CDR3 region is CASSSGRLGNEQFF. The DNA of the CDR3 is TGTGCCAGCTCCTCAGGCCGGCTTGGTAATGAGCAGTTCTTC. The J gene is TRBJ2-1, the V gene TRBV6-5; no clear D gene. Germline-derived CDR1 and CDR2 are MNHEY and SVGAGI. The CDR3 length is 14 residues. Trimming stripped 8 bases from V and 7 bases from J, with 18 bases between.

This chain connects TRBV5-1 to TRBJ1-2; 7 bases line up with TRBD1. Losses at the gene ends were 3 bases for V and 0 bases for J; bases not matched to a gene: 17. The CDR3 runs 19 residues. Germline lookup yields CDR1 SGHRS and CDR2 YFSETQ. The CDR3 spells CASSYSPPDRVPTNYGYTF. The CDR3 DNA reads TGCGCCAGCAGCTACTCGCCCCCCGACAGGGTCCCTACTAACTATGGCTACACCTTC.

The sample holds a few counts of this clone. The chain uses TRBV3-1 (or the pseudogene TRBV3-2) and TRBJ1-1; a weak D match, TRBD1 (6 bases). CDR1 is LGHDT, CDR2 YNNKEL, per germline (reference sequence). V gave up 6 bases and J gave up 1 base, with 12 bases separating them. The CDR3 length is 14 residues. The CDR3 DNA reads TGTGCCAGCAGAACAGGGTTACGGAACACTGAAGCTTTCTTT. Translated, it gives CASRTGLRNTEAFF.

The rearrangement links TRBV7-3 to TRBJ2-1; 8 bases line up with TRBD1. Germline V gives CDR1 SGHTA, CDR2 FQGTGA. After removal of 2 bases from V and 5 bases from J, the junction contained 11 bases not matched to a gene. The CDR3 has 17 amino acids. CDR3 sequence (DNA): TGTGCCAGCAGCTTACGGGCAGGGGGCGCCGGAGACAATGAGCAGTTCTTC. It yields the protein CASSLRAGGAGDNEQFF.

The genes are TRBV29-1 and TRBJ2-5; 9 bases agree with TRBD2. The V gene end was trimmed by 7 bases and the J gene end by 5 bases; junction bases not matched to a gene: 8. Germline V lookup: CDR1 SQVTM, CDR2 ANQGSEA. The CDR3 sequence is 13 residues long. CDR3 DNA: TGCAGCGGTGGTCAGGCGGGAGGGGAGACCCAGTACTTC. Translation gives CSGGQAGGETQYF. Based on the CDR3 plus reference TRBV29-1 and TRBJ2-5, the full variable domain is SAVISQKPSRDICQRGTSLTIQCQVDSQVTMMFWYRQQPGQSLTLIATANQGSEATYESGFVIDKFPISRPNLTFSTLTVSNMSPEDSSIYLCSGGQAGGETQYFGPGTRLLVL.

On this clone: Other DNA sequences in this sample translate to the same CDR3. V gene TRBV18 combines with J gene TRBJ1-2; D possibly corresponds to TRBD1 (6 bases). The V end lost 3 bases, the J end lost 5 bases, and 13 bases lay between the germline ends. CDR1 is KGHSH, CDR2 LQKENI, per germline. This CDR3 region has 14 residues. The CDR3 here is CASSPPGGAYGYTF. Here the CDR3 DNA reads TGTGCCAGCTCACCGCCCGGGGGGGCTTATGGCTACACCTTC. Full variable domain (outside the CDR3, taken from reference TRBV18 and TRBJ1-2): NAGVMQNPRHLVRRRGQEARLRCSPMKGHSHVYWYRQLPEEGLKFMVYLQKENIIDESGMPKERFSAEFPKEGPSILRIQQVVRGDSAAYFCASSPPGGAYGYTFGSGTRLTVV.

This clone was counted a single time. The chain recombines TRBV19 with TRBJ2-1, with 12 bases identical to TRBD2. The germline gives CDR1 LNHDA, CDR2 SQIVND (reference sequence). The length of the CDR3 is 19 residues. Trimming took 0 bases from V and 3 from J; bases not matched to a gene: 9. CDR3 amino acids: CASSIDLAGGPIYYNEQFF. The DNA of the CDR3 is TGTGCCAGTAGTATAGATCTAGCGGGGGGGCCTATATACTACAATGAGCAGTTCTTC.

The chain carries TRBV5-1 and TRBJ2-7; D remains ambiguous. The CDR3 runs 11 residues. Between the trimmed V and J ends, which lost 0 bases and 5 bases, there was a span of 3 bases. Germline V gene lookup returns CDR1 SGHRS and CDR2 YFSETQ. CDR3 loop: CASSLADEQYF. CDR3 nucleotides: TGCGCCAGCAGCTTGGCAGACGAGCAGTACTTC.

The gene calls are TRBV27 and TRBJ2-2; D is perhaps TRBD2 (5 bases). Germline V CDR1 and CDR2: MNHEY, SMNVEV (reference sequence). This CDR3 contains 15 residues. V lost 5 bases and J 5 bases, leaving 15 bases between the germline ends. The CDR3 reads CASSPSTHGTGELFF. For the CDR3, the DNA is TGTGCCAGCAGTCCTAGCACCCACGGGACCGGGGAGCTGTTTTTT.

V gene TRBV6-2 or TRBV6-3 combines with J gene TRBJ1-5; TRBD1 is a possible D gene (5 bases). Deletions cut 4 bases from V and 1 base from J, with 14 bases between. The CDR3 is 16 amino acids. Germline-derived CDR1 and CDR2 are MNHEY and SVGEGT. CDR3 sequence (DNA): TGTGCCAGCAGTTCCTTGACAGCGGGGAGCAATCAGCCCCAGCATTTT. It translates to CASSSLTAGSNQPQHF.